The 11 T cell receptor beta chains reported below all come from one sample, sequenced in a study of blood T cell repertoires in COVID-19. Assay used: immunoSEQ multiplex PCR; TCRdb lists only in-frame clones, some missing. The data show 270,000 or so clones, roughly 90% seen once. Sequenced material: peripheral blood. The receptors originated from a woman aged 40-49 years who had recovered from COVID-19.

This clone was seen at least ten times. The CDR3 DNA follows: TGCGCCAGCAGTGAGACTAGCGGGAGTACAGATACGCAGTATTTT. Protein: CASSETSGSTDTQYF. V usage is TRBV10-1 and J usage is TRBJ2-3; 11 bases agree with TRBD2. The germline CDR1 and CDR2 sequences are WNHNN and SYGVQD (reference sequence). The CDR3 is 15 amino acids. The V segment lost 2 bases and the J segment 3 bases; nucleotides outside the gene matches: 1.

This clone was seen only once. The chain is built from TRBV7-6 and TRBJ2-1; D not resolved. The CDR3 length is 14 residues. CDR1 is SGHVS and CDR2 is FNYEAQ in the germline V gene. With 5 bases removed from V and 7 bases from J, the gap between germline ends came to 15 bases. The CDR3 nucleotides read TGTGCCAGCAGCCCTGGCCAAGTCCCTAATGAGCAGTTCTTC. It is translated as CASSPGQVPNEQFF.

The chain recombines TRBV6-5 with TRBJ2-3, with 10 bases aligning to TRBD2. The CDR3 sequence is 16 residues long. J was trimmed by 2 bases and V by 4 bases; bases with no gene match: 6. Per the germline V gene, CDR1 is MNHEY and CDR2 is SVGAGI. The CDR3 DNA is TGTGCCAGCAGTTCCACCAGCGGGAGGGTCACAGATACGCAGTATTTT. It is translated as CASSSTSGRVTDTQYF.

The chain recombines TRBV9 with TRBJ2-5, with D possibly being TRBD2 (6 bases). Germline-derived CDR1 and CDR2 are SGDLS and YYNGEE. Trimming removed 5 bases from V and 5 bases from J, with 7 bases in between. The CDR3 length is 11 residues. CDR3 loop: CASSGGETQYF. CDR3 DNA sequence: TGTGCCAGCAGTGGGGGGGAGACCCAGTACTTC.

This chain's CDR3 is CASSTAGGTQYF. CDR3 DNA sequence: TGTGCCAGCAGCACCGCAGGGGGTACGCAGTATTTT. The chain links TRBV7-2 to TRBJ2-3, with 7 bases lining up with TRBD1. J lost 8 bases, V lost 5 bases, and 4 bases had no gene match. Per the germline V gene, CDR1 is SGHTA and CDR2 is FQGNSA. The CDR3 extends over 12 amino acids.

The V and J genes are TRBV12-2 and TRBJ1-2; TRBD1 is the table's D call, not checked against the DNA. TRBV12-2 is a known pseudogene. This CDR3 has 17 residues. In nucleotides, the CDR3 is TGTGCAAGTCGCACGGGACAGACCAACTCCATTAACTATGGCTACACCTTC. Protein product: CASRTGQTNSINYGYTF.

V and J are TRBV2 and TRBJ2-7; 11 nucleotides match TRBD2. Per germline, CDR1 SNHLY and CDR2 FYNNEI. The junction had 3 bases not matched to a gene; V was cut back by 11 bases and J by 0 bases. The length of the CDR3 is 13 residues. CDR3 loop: CAGGLADSYEQYF. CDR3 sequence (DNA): TGTGCCGGGGGACTAGCGGACTCCTACGAGCAGTACTTC.

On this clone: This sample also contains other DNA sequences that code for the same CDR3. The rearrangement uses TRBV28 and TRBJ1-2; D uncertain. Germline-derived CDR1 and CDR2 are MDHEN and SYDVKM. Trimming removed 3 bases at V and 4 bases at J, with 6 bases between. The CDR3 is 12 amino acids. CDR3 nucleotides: TGTGCCAGCAGTTTCGGAGGCTATGGCTACACCTTC. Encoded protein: CASSFGGYGYTF.

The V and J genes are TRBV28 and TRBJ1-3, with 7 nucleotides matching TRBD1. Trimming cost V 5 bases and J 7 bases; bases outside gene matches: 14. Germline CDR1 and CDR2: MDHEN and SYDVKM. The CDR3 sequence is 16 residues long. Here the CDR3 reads CASSPWTGGVGNTIYF. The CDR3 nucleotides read TGTGCCAGCAGTCCGTGGACAGGTGGTGTTGGGAACACCATATATTTT.

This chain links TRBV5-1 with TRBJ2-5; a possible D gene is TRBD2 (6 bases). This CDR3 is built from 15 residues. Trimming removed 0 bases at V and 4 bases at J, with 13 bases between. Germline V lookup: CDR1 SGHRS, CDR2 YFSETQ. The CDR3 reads CASSLAPGAPETQYF. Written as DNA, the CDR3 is TGCGCCAGCAGCTTGGCCCCGGGAGCCCCAGAGACCCAGTACTTC.

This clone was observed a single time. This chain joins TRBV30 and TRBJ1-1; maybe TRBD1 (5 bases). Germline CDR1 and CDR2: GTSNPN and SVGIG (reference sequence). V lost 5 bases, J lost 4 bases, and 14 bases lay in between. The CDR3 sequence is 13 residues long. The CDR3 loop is CAWGPGHGTEAFF. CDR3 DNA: TGTGCCTGGGGTCCAGGGCATGGCACTGAAGCTTTCTTT.